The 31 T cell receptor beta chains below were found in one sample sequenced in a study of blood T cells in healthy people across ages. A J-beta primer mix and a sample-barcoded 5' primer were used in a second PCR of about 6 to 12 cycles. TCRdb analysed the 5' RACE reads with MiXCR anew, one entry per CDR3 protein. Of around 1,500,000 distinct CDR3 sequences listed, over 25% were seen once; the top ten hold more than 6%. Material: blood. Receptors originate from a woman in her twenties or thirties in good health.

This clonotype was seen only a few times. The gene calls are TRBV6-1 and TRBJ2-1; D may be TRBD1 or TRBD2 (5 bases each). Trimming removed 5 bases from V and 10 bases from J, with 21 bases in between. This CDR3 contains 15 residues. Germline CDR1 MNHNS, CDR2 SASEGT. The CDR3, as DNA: TGTGCCAGCAGTTCGATGGGCTGGGGACCTGGGGAGCAGTTCTTC. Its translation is CASSSMGWGPGEQFF.

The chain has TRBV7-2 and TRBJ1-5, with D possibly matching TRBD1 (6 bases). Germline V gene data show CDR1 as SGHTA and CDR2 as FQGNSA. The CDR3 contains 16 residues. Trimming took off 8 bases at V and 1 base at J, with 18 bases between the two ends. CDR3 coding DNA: TGTGCCAGCGGGGTACAGGGCTTGAGGAGCAATCAGCCCCAGCATTTT. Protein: CASGVQGLRSNQPQHF.

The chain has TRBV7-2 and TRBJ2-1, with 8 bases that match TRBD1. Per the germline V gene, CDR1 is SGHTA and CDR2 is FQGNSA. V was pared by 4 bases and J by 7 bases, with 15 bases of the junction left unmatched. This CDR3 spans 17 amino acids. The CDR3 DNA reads TGTGCCAGCAGCTCAAAGGGGCGACAGGGGACTGGAAATGAGCAGTTCTTC. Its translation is CASSSKGRQGTGNEQFF.

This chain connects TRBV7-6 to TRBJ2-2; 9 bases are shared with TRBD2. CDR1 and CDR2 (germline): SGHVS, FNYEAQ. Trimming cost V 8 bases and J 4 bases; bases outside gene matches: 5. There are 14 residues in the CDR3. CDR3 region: CASSRGGPTGELFF. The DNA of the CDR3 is TGTGCCAGCTCGCGGGGGGGCCCCACCGGGGAGCTGTTTTTT.

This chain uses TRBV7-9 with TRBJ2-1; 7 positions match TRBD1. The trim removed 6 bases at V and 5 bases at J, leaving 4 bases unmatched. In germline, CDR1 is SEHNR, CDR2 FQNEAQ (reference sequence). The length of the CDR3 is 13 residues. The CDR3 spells CASSMGQNNEQFF. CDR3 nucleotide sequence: TGTGCCAGCAGTATGGGACAGAACAATGAGCAGTTCTTC.

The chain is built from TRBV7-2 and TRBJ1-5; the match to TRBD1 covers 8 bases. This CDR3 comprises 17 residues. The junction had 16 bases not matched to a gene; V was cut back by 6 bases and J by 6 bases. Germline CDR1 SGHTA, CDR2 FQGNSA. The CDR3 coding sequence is TGTGCCAGCAGTTTGACCTCCCAGGGGGCCGGGGGTCAGCCCCAGCATTTT. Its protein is CASSLTSQGAGGQPQHF.

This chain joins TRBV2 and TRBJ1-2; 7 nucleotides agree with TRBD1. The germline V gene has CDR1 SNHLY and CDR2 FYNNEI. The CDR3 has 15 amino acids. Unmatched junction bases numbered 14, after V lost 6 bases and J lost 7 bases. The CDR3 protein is CASRRDSPSVVGYTF. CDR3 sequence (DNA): TGTGCCAGCAGGAGGGACAGTCCGTCTGTGGTTGGCTACACCTTC.

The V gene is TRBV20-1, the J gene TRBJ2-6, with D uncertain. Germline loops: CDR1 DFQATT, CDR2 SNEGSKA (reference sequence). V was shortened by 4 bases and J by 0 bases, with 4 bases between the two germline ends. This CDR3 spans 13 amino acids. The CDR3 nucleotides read TGCAGTGCTACTGCCTCTGGGGCCAACGTCCTGACTTTC. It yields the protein CSATASGANVLTF.

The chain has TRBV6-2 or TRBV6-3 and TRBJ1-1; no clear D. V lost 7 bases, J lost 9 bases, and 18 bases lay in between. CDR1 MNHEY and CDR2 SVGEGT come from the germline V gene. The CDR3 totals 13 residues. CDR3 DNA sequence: TGTGCCAGCACCCCTTCTGAGGCGGCGAAAGCTTTCTTT. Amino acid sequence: CASTPSEAAKAFF.

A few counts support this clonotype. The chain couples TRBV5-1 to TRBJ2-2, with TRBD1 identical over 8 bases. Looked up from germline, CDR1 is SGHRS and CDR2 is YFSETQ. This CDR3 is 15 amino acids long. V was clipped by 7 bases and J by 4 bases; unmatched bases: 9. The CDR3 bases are TGCGCCAGCTACCCGGGACAGGTGTTCACCGGGGAGCTGTTTTTT. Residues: CASYPGQVFTGELFF.

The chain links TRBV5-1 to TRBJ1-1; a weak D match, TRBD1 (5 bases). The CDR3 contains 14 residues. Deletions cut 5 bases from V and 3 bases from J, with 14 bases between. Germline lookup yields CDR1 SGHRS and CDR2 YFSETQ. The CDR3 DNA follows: TGCGCCAGCAGGGTGGGGGAGGGTGACACTGAAGCTTTCTTT. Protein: CASRVGEGDTEAFF.

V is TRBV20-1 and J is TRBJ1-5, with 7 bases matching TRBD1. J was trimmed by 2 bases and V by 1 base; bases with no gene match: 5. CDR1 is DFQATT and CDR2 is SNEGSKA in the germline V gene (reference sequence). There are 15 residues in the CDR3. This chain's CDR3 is CSARATGLGNQPQHF. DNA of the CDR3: TGCAGTGCTAGAGCGACAGGGTTGGGCAATCAGCCCCAGCATTTT.

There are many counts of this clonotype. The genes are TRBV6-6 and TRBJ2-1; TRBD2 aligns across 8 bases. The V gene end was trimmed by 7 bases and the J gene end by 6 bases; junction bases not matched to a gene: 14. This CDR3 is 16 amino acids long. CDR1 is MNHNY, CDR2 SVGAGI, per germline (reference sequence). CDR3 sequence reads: CASTDGGAGARNEQFF. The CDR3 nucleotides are TGTGCCAGCACCGATGGAGGAGCGGGGGCCCGCAATGAGCAGTTCTTC.

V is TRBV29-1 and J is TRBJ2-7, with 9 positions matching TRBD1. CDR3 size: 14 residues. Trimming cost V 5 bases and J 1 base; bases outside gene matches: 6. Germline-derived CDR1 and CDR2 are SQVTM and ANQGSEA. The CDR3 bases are TGCAGCGTTTCAACCGACAGGGGGTCCTACGAGCAGTACTTC. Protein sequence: CSVSTDRGSYEQYF.

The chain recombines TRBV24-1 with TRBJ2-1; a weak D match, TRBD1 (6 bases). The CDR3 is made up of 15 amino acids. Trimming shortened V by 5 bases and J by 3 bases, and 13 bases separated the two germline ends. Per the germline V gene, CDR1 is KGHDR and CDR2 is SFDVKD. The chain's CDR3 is CATSAPGTFYNEQFF. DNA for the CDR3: TGTGCCACCAGTGCCCCCGGGACATTCTACAATGAGCAGTTCTTC.

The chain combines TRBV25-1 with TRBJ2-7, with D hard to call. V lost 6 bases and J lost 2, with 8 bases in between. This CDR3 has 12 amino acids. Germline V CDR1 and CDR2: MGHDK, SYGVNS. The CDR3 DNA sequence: TGTGCCAGCAGGACCGCCGCCTACGAGCAGTACTTC. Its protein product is CASRTAAYEQYF.

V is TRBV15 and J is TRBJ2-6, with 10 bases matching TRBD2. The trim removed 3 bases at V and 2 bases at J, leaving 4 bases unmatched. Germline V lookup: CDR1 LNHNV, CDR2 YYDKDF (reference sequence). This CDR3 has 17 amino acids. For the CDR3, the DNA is TGTGCCACCAGCAGTAGCGGGGGGACAGCTGGGGCCAACGTCCTGACTTTC. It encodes CATSSSGGTAGANVLTF.

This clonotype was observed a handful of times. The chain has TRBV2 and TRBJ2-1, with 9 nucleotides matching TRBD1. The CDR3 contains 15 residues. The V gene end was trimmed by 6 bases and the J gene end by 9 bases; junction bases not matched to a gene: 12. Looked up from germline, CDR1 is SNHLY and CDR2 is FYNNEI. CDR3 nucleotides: TGTGCCAGCAGACCACCCGGGACAGGGAATTTTGAGCAGTTCTTC. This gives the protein CASRPPGTGNFEQFF.

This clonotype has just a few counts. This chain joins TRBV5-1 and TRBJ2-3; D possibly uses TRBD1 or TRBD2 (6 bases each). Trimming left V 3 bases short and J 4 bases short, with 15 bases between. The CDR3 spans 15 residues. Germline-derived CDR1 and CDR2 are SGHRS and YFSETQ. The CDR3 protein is CASSSYREAADTQYF. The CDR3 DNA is TGCGCCAGCAGCTCCTACAGGGAGGCCGCAGATACGCAGTATTTT.

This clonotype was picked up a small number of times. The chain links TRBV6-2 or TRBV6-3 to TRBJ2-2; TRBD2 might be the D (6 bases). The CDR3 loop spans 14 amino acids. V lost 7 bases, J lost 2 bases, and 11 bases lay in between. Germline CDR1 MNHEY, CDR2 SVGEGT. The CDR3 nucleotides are TGTGCCAGCAAAGGGACTGTCAACACCGGGGAGCTGTTTTTT. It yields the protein CASKGTVNTGELFF.

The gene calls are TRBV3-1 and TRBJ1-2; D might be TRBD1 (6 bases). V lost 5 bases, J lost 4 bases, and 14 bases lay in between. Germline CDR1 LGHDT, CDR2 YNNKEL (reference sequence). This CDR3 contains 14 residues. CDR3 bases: TGTGCCAGCAGCGGTAACAGGGCCCCCTATGGCTACACCTTC. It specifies CASSGNRAPYGYTF.

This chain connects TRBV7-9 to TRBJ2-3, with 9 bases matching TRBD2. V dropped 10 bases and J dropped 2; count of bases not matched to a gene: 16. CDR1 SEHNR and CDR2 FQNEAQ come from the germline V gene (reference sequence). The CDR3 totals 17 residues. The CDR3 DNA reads TGTGCCACTGTGGCCAGAGGGGGGACTAGCTCCACAGATACGCAGTATTTT. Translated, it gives CATVARGGTSSTDTQYF.

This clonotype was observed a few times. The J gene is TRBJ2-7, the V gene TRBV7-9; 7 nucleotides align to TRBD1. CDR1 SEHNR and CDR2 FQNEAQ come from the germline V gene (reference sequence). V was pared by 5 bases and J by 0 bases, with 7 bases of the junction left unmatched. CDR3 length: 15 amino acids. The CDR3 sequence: CASSAPDRSSYEQYF. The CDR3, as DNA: TGTGCCAGCAGCGCCCCGGACAGGAGCTCCTACGAGCAGTACTTC.

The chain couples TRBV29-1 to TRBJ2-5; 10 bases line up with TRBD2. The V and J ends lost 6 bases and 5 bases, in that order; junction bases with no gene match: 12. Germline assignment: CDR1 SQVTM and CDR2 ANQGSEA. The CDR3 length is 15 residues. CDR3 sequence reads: CSVLRLAGVAETQYF. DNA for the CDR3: TGCAGCGTCCTACGGCTAGCGGGAGTGGCGGAGACCCAGTACTTC. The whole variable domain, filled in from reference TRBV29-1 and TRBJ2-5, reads SAVISQKPSRDICQRGTSLTIQCQVDSQVTMMFWYRQQPGQSLTLIATANQGSEATYESGFVIDKFPISRPNLTFSTLTVSNMSPEDSSIYLCSVLRLAGVAETQYFGPGTRLLVL.

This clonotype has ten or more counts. CDR3 nucleotides: TGCGCCAGCAGCCAAGAGGAGGGCAACGAGCAGTACTTC. Its protein is CASSQEEGNEQYF. The chain uses TRBV4-3 and TRBJ2-7; tentatively, D is TRBD2 (6 bases). Germline V gene data show CDR1 as LGHNA and CDR2 as YSLEER. Trimming removed 0 bases at V and 5 bases at J, with 8 bases between. The CDR3 loop spans 13 amino acids.

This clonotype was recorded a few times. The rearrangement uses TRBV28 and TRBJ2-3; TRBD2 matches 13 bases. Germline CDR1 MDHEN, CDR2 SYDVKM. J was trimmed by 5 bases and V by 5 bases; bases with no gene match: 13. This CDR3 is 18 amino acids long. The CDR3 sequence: CASSLAGLAGATGDTQYF. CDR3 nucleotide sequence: TGTGCCAGCAGTCTGGCAGGACTAGCGGGGGCCACCGGAGATACGCAGTATTTT.

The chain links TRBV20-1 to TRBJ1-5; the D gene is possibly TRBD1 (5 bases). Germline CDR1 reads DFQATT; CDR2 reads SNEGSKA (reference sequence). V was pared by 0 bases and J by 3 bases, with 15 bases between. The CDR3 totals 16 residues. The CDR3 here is CSARDRRDPYNQPQHF. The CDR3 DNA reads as TGCAGTGCTAGAGATCGCCGGGACCCATACAATCAGCCCCAGCATTTT.

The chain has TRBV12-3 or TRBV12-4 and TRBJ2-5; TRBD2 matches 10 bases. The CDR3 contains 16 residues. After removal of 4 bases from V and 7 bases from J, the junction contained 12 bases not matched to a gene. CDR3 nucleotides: TGTGCCAGCAGTTCCGCGGGTAGCGGGGGGCGGGCGACCCAGTACTTC. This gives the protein CASSSAGSGGRATQYF.

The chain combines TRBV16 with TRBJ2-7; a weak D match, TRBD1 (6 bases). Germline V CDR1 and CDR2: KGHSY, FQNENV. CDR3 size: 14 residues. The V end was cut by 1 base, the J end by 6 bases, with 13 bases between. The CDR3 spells CASSQLQGVGEQYF. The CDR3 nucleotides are TGTGCCAGCAGCCAATTACAGGGCGTAGGCGAGCAGTACTTC.

The CDR3 loop is CASSQSIDSGDTQYF. CDR3 nucleotide sequence: TGTGCCAGCAGCCAATCTATTGATTCTGGAGATACGCAGTATTTT. This chain connects TRBV3-1 to TRBJ2-3; D remains unclear. The CDR3 covers 15 residues. Germline CDR1 LGHDT, CDR2 YNNKEL (reference sequence). V lost 2 bases, J lost 5 bases, and 14 bases lay in between.

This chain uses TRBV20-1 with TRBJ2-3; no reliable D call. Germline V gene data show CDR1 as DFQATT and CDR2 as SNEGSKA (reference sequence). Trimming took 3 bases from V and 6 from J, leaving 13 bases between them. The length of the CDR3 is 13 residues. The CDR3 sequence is CSASSPRQDTQYF. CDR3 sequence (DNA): TGCAGTGCTAGTTCCCCGAGGCAGGATACGCAGTATTTT.